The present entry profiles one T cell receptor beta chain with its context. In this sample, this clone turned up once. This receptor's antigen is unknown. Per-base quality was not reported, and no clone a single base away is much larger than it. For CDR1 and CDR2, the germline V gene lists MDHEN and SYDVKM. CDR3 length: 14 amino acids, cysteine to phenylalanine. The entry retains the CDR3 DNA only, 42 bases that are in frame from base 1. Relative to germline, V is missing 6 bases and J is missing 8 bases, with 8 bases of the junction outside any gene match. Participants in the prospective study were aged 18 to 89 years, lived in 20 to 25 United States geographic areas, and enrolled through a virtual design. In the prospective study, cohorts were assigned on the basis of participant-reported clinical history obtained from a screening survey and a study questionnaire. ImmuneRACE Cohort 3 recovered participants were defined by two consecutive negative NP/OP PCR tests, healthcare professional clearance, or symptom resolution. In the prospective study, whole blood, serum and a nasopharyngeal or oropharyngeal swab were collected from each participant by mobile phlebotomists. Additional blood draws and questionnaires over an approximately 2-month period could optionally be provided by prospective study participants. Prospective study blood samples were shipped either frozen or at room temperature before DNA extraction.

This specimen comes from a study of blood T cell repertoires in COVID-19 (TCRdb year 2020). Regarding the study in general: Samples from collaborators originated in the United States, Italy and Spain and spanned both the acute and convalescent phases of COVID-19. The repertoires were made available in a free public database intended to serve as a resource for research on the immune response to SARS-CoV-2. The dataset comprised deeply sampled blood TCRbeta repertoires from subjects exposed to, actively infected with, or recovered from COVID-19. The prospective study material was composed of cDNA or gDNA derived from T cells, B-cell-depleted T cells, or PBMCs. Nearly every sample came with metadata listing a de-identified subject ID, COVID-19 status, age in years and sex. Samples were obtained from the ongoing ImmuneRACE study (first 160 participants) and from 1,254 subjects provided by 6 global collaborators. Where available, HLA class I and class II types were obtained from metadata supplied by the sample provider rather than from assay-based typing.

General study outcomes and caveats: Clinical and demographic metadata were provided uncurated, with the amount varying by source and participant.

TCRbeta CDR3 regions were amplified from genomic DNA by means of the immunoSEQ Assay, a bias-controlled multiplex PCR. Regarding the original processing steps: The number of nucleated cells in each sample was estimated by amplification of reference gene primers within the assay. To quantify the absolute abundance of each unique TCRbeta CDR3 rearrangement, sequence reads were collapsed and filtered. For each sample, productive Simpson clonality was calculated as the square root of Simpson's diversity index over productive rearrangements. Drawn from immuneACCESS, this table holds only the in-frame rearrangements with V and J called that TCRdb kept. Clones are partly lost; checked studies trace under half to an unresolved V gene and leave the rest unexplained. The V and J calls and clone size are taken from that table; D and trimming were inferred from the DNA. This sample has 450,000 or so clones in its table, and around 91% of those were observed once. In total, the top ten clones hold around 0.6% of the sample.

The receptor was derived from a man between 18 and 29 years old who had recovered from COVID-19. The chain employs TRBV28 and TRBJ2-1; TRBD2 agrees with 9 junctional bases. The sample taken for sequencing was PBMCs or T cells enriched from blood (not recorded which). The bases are TGTGCCAGCAGCTTAGCGGGGGACGGCGATGAGCAGTTCTTC. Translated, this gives CASSLAGDGDEQFF.